This paragraph covers one TCR beta chain sequence. Its specificity is not known. The sample originates from a study of shared clonotypes between healthy human individuals. This CDR3 is 14 amino acids long. CDR1 SGHKS and CDR2 YYEKEE come from the germline V gene (reference sequence). J gave up 5 bases and V 6 bases, and 5 bases lay outside the gene matches. Study findings and constraints: How much donors shared clonotypes was expected to be affected by sequencing depth. The study found lower generation probabilities in non-shared clonotypes than in those shared by all four donors.

Method: immunoSEQ multiplex PCR; TCRdb's copy keeps in-frame clones and lacks some. Counted here are a few million clones, around 93% occurring once; the ten biggest clones make up roughly 0.34%. What was sequenced was naive CD4+ T cells from PBMCs. Subset described: CD45RA+ positively selected. The TCR comes from a man aged 18 to 29 in good health. Some clones in this sample may be carry-over from other donors' samples. V gene TRBV5-5 combines with J gene TRBJ2-2, with 9 bases fitting TRBD1. CDR3 region: CASIRDRATGELFF. Here the CDR3 DNA reads TGTGCCAGCATCCGGGACAGGGCGACCGGGGAGCTGTTTTTT.